The next 30 T cell receptor beta chains were all read from a single sample in a study of shared clonotypes between healthy human individuals. The data were produced by immunoSEQ multiplex PCR, yet TCRdb's version contains in-frame clones alone and is incomplete. This sample has about 1.5 million clones, with roughly 96% found just once. Sequences were obtained from naive CD4+ T cells sorted from blood. Subset here: CD45RA+ positively selected. The receptors come from a man in his thirties or forties in good health.

V and J are TRBV2 and TRBJ2-7; the match to TRBD1 covers 9 bases. The length of the CDR3 is 13 residues. Germline CDR1 is SNHLY and CDR2 is FYNNEI. The V gene end was trimmed by 6 bases and the J gene end by 4 bases; junction bases not matched to a gene: 4. CDR3 region: CASRRDRDYEQYF. Here the CDR3 DNA reads TGTGCCAGCAGACGGGACAGGGATTACGAGCAGTACTTC. Supplemented by reference TRBV2 and TRBJ2-7, the full variable domain reads EPEVTQTPSHQVTQMGQEVILRCVPISNHLYFYWYRQILGQKVEFLVSFYNNEISEKSEIFDDQFSVERPDGSNFTLKIRSTKLEDSAMYFCASRRDRDYEQYFGPGTRLTVT.

This clone came up a few times. The rearrangement uses TRBV2 and TRBJ2-2; 7 bases match TRBD2. Trimming took 8 bases from V and 4 from J; bases not matched to a gene: 7. The germline CDR1 and CDR2 sequences are SNHLY and FYNNEI. This CDR3 is 14 amino acids long. The chain's CDR3 is CASLGGGPTGELFF. In nucleotides, the CDR3 is TGTGCCAGCCTCGGGGGAGGGCCCACCGGGGAGCTGTTTTTT.

The chain recombines TRBV6-5 with TRBJ2-1; TRBD1 is a possible D gene (5 bases). Germline V gene sequence: CDR1 MNHEY, CDR2 SVGAGI. V was shortened by 4 bases and J by 7 bases, with 11 bases between the two germline ends. This CDR3 is 13 amino acids long. The CDR3 DNA reads as TGTGCCAGCAGTTCCCCCCAGGGTAATGAGCAGTTCTTC. As protein: CASSSPQGNEQFF.

V is TRBV9 and J is TRBJ2-1, with TRBD1 as a possible D gene (5 bases). Germline loops: CDR1 SGDLS, CDR2 YYNGEE. The V end lost 2 bases, the J end lost 7 bases, and 13 bases lay between the germline ends. The CDR3 consists of 14 residues. In DNA, the CDR3 is TGTGCCAGCAGCGTCTGGGGCCTAAAGAATGAGCAGTTCTTC. Encoded protein: CASSVWGLKNEQFF. Drawing the rest from reference TRBV9 and TRBJ2-1, the complete variable domain is DSGVTQTPKHLITATGQRVTLRCSPRSGDLSVYWYQQSLDQGLQFLIQYYNGEERAKGNILERFSAQQFPDLHSELNLSSLELGDSALYFCASSVWGLKNEQFFGPGTRLTVL.

The chain couples TRBV5-4 to TRBJ2-7, with D perhaps matching TRBD1 (5 bases). Trimming took 0 bases from V and 6 from J, leaving 7 bases between them. The CDR3 extends over 12 amino acids. The germline V gene encodes CDR1 SGHNT and CDR2 YYREEE (reference sequence). CDR3 sequence: CASSLERGEQYF. The CDR3 DNA sequence: TGTGCCAGCAGCTTGGAAAGGGGCGAGCAGTACTTC.

This sequence joins TRBV28 and TRBJ2-7; D not certain. Germline values: CDR1 MDHEN, CDR2 SYDVKM. The length of the CDR3 is 17 residues. V was shortened by 2 bases and J by 1 base, with 18 bases between the two germline ends. The CDR3 bases are TGTGCCAGCAGTTTAACAACACCTAATGGATTTTCCTACGAGCAGTACTTC. Amino acid sequence: CASSLTTPNGFSYEQYF.

CDR3 coding DNA: TGTGCCAGCGTTAGATCAAGATATAGCAATCAGCCCCAGCATTTT. This codes for CASVRSRYSNQPQHF. The rearrangement uses TRBV19 and TRBJ1-5; D remains ambiguous. Per the germline V gene, CDR1 is LNHDA and CDR2 is SQIVND (reference sequence). CDR3 length: 15 amino acids. Trimming removed 9 bases from V and 0 bases from J, with 15 bases in between.

V usage is TRBV15 and J usage is TRBJ2-5; D gene ambiguous. Germline CDR1 LNHNV, CDR2 YYDKDF (reference sequence). V was clipped by 1 base and J by 1 base, with 7 bases between them. This CDR3 is built from 14 residues. In nucleotides, the CDR3 is TGTGCCACCAGCAGAGGTCAACGCCAAGAGACCCAGTACTTC. Protein product: CATSRGQRQETQYF.

This rearrangement joins TRBV2 to TRBJ2-3; D uncertain. The V end lost 7 bases, the J end lost 2 bases, and 13 bases lay between the germline ends. The CDR3 has 14 amino acids. Looked up from germline, CDR1 is SNHLY and CDR2 is FYNNEI. The CDR3 reads CASKVGISTDTQYF. The CDR3 DNA sequence: TGTGCCAGCAAAGTAGGGATTTCCACAGATACGCAGTATTTT.

The gene calls are TRBV5-6 and TRBJ1-4; weak D call: TRBD1 (5 bases). In germline, CDR1 is SGHDT, CDR2 YYEEEE. There are 17 residues in the CDR3. Trimming took 4 bases from V and 0 from J, leaving 16 bases between them. CDR3 in amino acids: CASSIPTGPSTNEKLFF. The CDR3 DNA reads TGTGCCAGCAGCATTCCCACAGGTCCTTCAACTAATGAAAAACTGTTTTTT.

The chain links TRBV2 to TRBJ2-7, with TRBD2 matching 7 bases. After removal of 8 bases from V and 11 bases from J, the junction contained 21 bases not matched to a gene. The CDR3 extends over 15 amino acids. CDR1 SNHLY and CDR2 FYNNEI come from the germline V gene. Written as DNA, the CDR3 is TGTGCCAGCTCTGATGAGGGCGGGAGCTTACCTAAGGAGTACTTC. It yields the protein CASSDEGGSLPKEYF.

V usage is TRBV5-6 and J usage is TRBJ2-5, with 8 bases lining up with TRBD1. Trimming removed 3 bases from V and 2 bases from J; junction bases left unmatched: 9. This CDR3 spans 16 amino acids. From germline, CDR1 is SGHDT and CDR2 YYEEEE. The CDR3 region is CASSYKRRGQQETQYF. DNA for the CDR3: TGTGCCAGCAGCTACAAGCGCAGGGGGCAACAAGAGACCCAGTACTTC. Drawing the rest from reference TRBV5-6 and TRBJ2-5, the complete variable domain is DAGVTQSPTHLIKTRGQQVTLRCSPKSGHDTVSWYQQALGQGPQFIFQYYEEEERQRGNFPDRFSGHQFPNYSSELNVNALLLGDSALYLCASSYKRRGQQETQYFGPGTRLLVL.

This rearrangement joins TRBV18 to TRBJ2-7; D gene uncertain. The CDR3 sequence is 14 residues long. CDR1 is KGHSH, CDR2 LQKENI, per germline. The germline V and J ends were trimmed by 1 base and 2 bases, with 9 bases remaining between them. Written as DNA, the CDR3 is TGTGCCAGCTCACCACGGGTAGGGACCTACGAGCAGTACTTC. Amino acids: CASSPRVGTYEQYF. Full variable domain (outside the CDR3, taken from reference TRBV18 and TRBJ2-7): NAGVMQNPRHLVRRRGQEARLRCSPMKGHSHVYWYRQLPEEGLKFMVYLQKENIIDESGMPKERFSAEFPKEGPSILRIQQVVRGDSAAYFCASSPRVGTYEQYFGPGTRLTVT.

The chain recombines TRBV18 with TRBJ1-3; D uncertain. The CDR3 consists of 15 residues. V lost 2 bases and J 2 bases, leaving 10 bases between the germline ends. CDR1 and CDR2 (germline): KGHSH, LQKENI. CDR3 protein: CASSPGQTPGNTIYF. The CDR3, as DNA: TGTGCCAGCTCACCAGGCCAAACCCCTGGAAACACCATATATTTT. The whole variable domain, remainder taken from reference TRBV18 and TRBJ1-3, is NAGVMQNPRHLVRRRGQEARLRCSPMKGHSHVYWYRQLPEEGLKFMVYLQKENIIDESGMPKERFSAEFPKEGPSILRIQQVVRGDSAAYFCASSPGQTPGNTIYFGEGSWLTVV.

In regard to this clone: The same CDR3 arises from other DNA sequences in this sample as well. The chain links TRBV14 to TRBJ2-5; 7 nucleotides align to TRBD2. This CDR3 has 13 amino acids. Looked up from germline, CDR1 is SGHDN and CDR2 is FVKESK. Unmatched junction bases numbered 0, after V lost 3 bases and J lost 2 bases. CDR3 DNA sequence: TGTGCCAGCAGCCAGGGGGGGCAAGAGACCCAGTACTTC. This translates into CASSQGGQETQYF.

CDR3 protein: CASSLVNIAKNIQYF. CDR3 DNA: TGTGCCAGCAGCTTAGTCAATATAGCCAAAAACATTCAGTACTTC. This chain links TRBV11-2 with TRBJ2-4; D remains ambiguous. The germline gives CDR1 SGHAT, CDR2 FQNNGV. This CDR3 comprises 15 residues. Trimming cost V 1 base and J 0 bases, with 7 bases left between them. The variable domain in full, completed from reference TRBV11-2 and TRBJ2-4, reads EAGVAQSPRYKIIEKRQSVAFWCNPISGHATLYWYQQILGQGPKLLIQFQNNGVVDDSQLPKDRFSAERLKGVDSTLKIQPAKLEDSAVYLCASSLVNIAKNIQYFGAGTRLSVL.

In regard to this clone: The same CDR3 can be traced to other DNA sequences in this sample. V gene TRBV5-1 combines with J gene TRBJ1-5; no reliable D call. In germline, CDR1 is SGHRS, CDR2 YFSETQ. V was cut by 0 bases and J by 1 base, with 11 bases left in between. The CDR3 sequence is 16 residues long. The CDR3: CASSLGGTASNQPQHF. As DNA, the CDR3 is TGCGCCAGCAGCTTGGGGGGAACAGCGAGCAATCAGCCCCAGCATTTT.

About this clone: Other DNA sequences from this sample encode an identical CDR3 as well. This chain joins TRBV11-2 and TRBJ1-4; D unresolved. The CDR3 has 12 amino acids. CDR1 is SGHAT and CDR2 is FQNNGV in the germline V gene. Trimming removed 1 base from V and 8 bases from J, with 5 bases in between. DNA of the CDR3: TGTGCCAGCAGCTTAGTATCGGAAAAACTGTTTTTT. Protein: CASSLVSEKLFF.

Concerning this clone itself: Within the sample, other DNA sequences also encode this same CDR3. This rearrangement joins TRBV28 to TRBJ2-1; D gene uncertain. This CDR3 has 12 amino acids. The V end was cut by 2 bases, the J end by 6 bases, with 5 bases between. The germline V gene has CDR1 MDHEN and CDR2 SYDVKM. The CDR3 is CASSLIRNEQFF. CDR3 coding DNA: TGTGCCAGCAGTTTAATCCGCAATGAGCAGTTCTTC.

V is TRBV7-9 and J is TRBJ1-3; D unresolved. The ends were cut back, 1 base at V and 2 bases at J, with 12 bases in the middle. The CDR3 sequence is 16 residues long. Germline assignment: CDR1 SEHNR and CDR2 FQNEAQ (reference sequence). DNA of the CDR3: TGTGCCAGCAGCTTAGGGCCCCCGAGCGCTGGAAACACCATATATTTT. Translated: CASSLGPPSAGNTIYF.

V and J are TRBV4-2 and TRBJ2-7; 7 nucleotides line up with TRBD2. Germline V CDR1 and CDR2: LGHNA, YNFKEQ. Trimming took 1 base from V and 0 from J; bases not matched to a gene: 6. This CDR3 comprises 16 residues. CDR3: CASSQGLAENSYEQYF. The CDR3 DNA reads as TGTGCCAGCAGCCAAGGGCTAGCGGAGAACTCCTACGAGCAGTACTTC.

This chain joins TRBV5-4 and TRBJ2-3, with D maybe TRBD2 (5 bases). V lost 0 bases, J lost 2 bases, and 10 bases lay in between. Germline assignment: CDR1 SGHNT and CDR2 YYREEE (reference sequence). The CDR3 contains 15 residues. The CDR3 sequence is CASSLESGNTDTQYF. In DNA form, the CDR3 reads TGTGCCAGCAGCTTGGAGAGCGGCAACACAGATACGCAGTATTTT.

This chain uses TRBV10-3 with TRBJ2-7, with 7 bases that match TRBD2. This CDR3 is 14 amino acids long. Germline values: CDR1 ENHRY, CDR2 SYGVKD. J was trimmed by 3 bases and V by 4 bases; bases with no gene match: 6. The CDR3 region has the DNA TGTGCCATCAGTGGCTTGTGGGAGGGCTACGAGCAGTACTTC. Translated: CAISGLWEGYEQYF.

V gene TRBV5-4 combines with J gene TRBJ2-1, with 9 bases lining up with TRBD2. Germline CDR1 and CDR2: SGHNT and YYREEE (reference sequence). Trimming removed 6 bases from V and 5 bases from J; junction bases left unmatched: 6. The CDR3 has 14 amino acids. Here the CDR3 DNA reads TGTGCCAGCACCAGAGCGGGAGGAAACAATGAGCAGTTCTTC. Amino acids: CASTRAGGNNEQFF.

The CDR3 here is CASKGAGGTDTQYF. In DNA form, the CDR3 reads TGTGCCAGTAAAGGGGCAGGGGGCACAGATACGCAGTATTTT. This sequence joins TRBV19 and TRBJ2-3, with a possible D match to TRBD1 (6 bases). Germline assignment: CDR1 LNHDA and CDR2 SQIVND (reference sequence). The V and J ends lost 7 bases and 1 base respectively, with 12 bases between them. This CDR3 is 14 amino acids long.

This sequence joins TRBV29-1 and TRBJ1-2, with D tentatively TRBD1 (5 bases). This CDR3 has 12 amino acids. V was shortened by 4 bases and J by 4 bases, with 10 bases between the two germline ends. Per germline, CDR1 SQVTM and CDR2 ANQGSEA. The CDR3 protein is CSVAPDSYGYTF. CDR3 nucleotide sequence: TGCAGCGTTGCTCCCGACAGCTATGGCTACACCTTC.

J is TRBJ2-2 and V is TRBV19; 9 positions agree with TRBD1. V shed 6 bases, J shed 3 bases, and the junction held 2 bases outside the gene matches. The V gene's germline CDR1 is LNHDA and CDR2 SQIVND (reference sequence). There are 14 residues in the CDR3. The DNA of the CDR3 is TGTGCCAGTAGGGACAGGGGCCACACCGGGGAGCTGTTTTTT. It codes for CASRDRGHTGELFF.

V is TRBV7-6 and J is TRBJ2-1; maybe TRBD1 (6 bases). Trimming took 8 bases from V and 3 from J, leaving 23 bases between them. This CDR3 spans 17 amino acids. The germline V gene encodes CDR1 SGHVS and CDR2 FNYEAQ. The CDR3 sequence is CASFGGSKSGYYNEQFF. CDR3 nucleotide sequence: TGTGCCAGCTTTGGGGGCAGTAAATCCGGATACTACAATGAGCAGTTCTTC.

V is TRBV7-9 and J is TRBJ2-1; D tentatively fits TRBD1 or TRBD2 (5 bases each). Per germline, CDR1 SEHNR and CDR2 FQNEAQ (reference sequence). This CDR3 is built from 18 residues. Between the trimmed V and J ends, which lost 6 bases and 8 bases, there was a span of 29 bases. The CDR3 here is CASRTGTVLTGDPDEQFF. The CDR3 DNA follows: TGTGCCAGCAGAACCGGGACGGTTTTGACCGGCGATCCGGATGAGCAGTTCTTC. The full variable domain, its missing parts supplied by reference TRBV7-9 and TRBJ2-1, is DTGVSQNPRHKITKRGQNVTFRCDPISEHNRLYWYRQTLGQGPEFLTYFQNEAQLEKSRLLSDRFSAERPKGSFSTLEIQRTEQGDSAMYLCASRTGTVLTGDPDEQFFGPGTRLTVL.

The rearrangement links TRBV11-2 to TRBJ1-1, with 8 positions matching TRBD1. Losses at the gene ends were 5 bases for V and 6 bases for J; bases not matched to a gene: 5. The germline gives CDR1 SGHAT, CDR2 FQNNGV. This CDR3 is 13 amino acids long. The CDR3 reads CASSVTGAAEAFF. The CDR3 DNA sequence: TGTGCCAGCAGCGTGACAGGGGCCGCTGAAGCTTTCTTT.